This T cell receptor (beta chain) was observed in a study of OX40 agonist ivuxolimab in advanced cancers. Study details: At about 82% male, the cohort had a mean age of about 60 years, ranging from roughly 20 to 90.

Assay used: immunoSEQ multiplex PCR; TCRdb lists only in-frame clones, some missing. The repertoire has about 66,000 clones, about 91% of them found once; the top ten carry 2.5% to 3%. Germline lookup yields CDR1 SGHNT and CDR2 YYREEE (reference sequence). V gave up 4 bases and J gave up 5 bases, with 13 bases separating them. CDR3 length equals 13 residues. Notes on this clone: The antigen remains unidentified.

Broader study findings: Some patients who did not respond also had low normalized T-cell clonal expansion. Compared with CD4+, CD8+ T cells on average had more expanded clones.

This specimen was CD4+ or CD8+ T cells sorted from blood, taken in a trial of the OX40 agonist ivuxolimab. The sequence derives from an adult with an advanced solid tumor such as melanoma, head and neck, liver or kidney cancer. The rearrangement uses TRBV5-4 and TRBJ2-7; D is unresolved. CDR3 loop: CASSPTHGHEQYF. The CDR3 region has the DNA TGTGCCAGCAGCCCCACCCACGGCCACGAGCAGTACTTC.